Below are 5 T cell receptor beta chains sequenced from a single sample in a study of blood T cells in healthy people across ages. Together with a sample-barcoded 5' primer, a J-beta primer mix was included in a second PCR lasting roughly 7 to 11 cycles. TCRdb itself ran the 5' RACE reads through MiXCR, one entry per CDR3 protein. The table shows roughly 680,000 distinct CDR3 sequences, with 21% occurring only once. What was sequenced was blood. The receptors originated from a man in his sixties or seventies in good health.

The gene calls are TRBV28 and TRBJ1-3; D gene unclear. The germline V and J ends were trimmed by 6 bases and 2 bases, with 8 bases remaining between them. The CDR3 is made up of 13 amino acids. Germline lookup yields CDR1 MDHEN and CDR2 SYDVKM. CDR3 DNA: TGTGCCAGCAGAAGGAGAGCTGGAAACACCATATATTTT. Translation gives CASRRRAGNTIYF.

This clonotype was counted only a few times. V usage is TRBV4-1 and J usage is TRBJ1-2, with D perhaps TRBD1 (5 bases). The CDR3 runs to 15 residues. The V end lost 0 bases, the J end lost 0 bases, and 8 bases lay between the germline ends. CDR1 MGHRA and CDR2 YSYEKL come from the germline V gene. The CDR3: CASSQERGANYGYTF. In DNA form, the CDR3 reads TGCGCCAGCAGCCAAGAGCGAGGGGCTAACTATGGCTACACCTTC.

The chain combines TRBV3-1 with TRBJ2-1; a possible D gene is TRBD2 (5 bases). The CDR3 runs to 16 residues. V was trimmed by 0 bases and J by 6 bases, leaving 15 bases between them. The germline V gene has CDR1 LGHDT and CDR2 YNNKEL (reference sequence). CDR3 region: CASSQDAGLGINEQFF. The CDR3 DNA is TGTGCCAGCAGCCAAGATGCGGGTTTAGGGATCAATGAGCAGTTCTTC.

This clonotype was seen more than once but under ten times. V usage is TRBV12-3 or TRBV12-4 and J usage is TRBJ1-6; TRBD1 matches 10 bases. This CDR3 has 16 amino acids. Germline trimming cut 5 bases from V and 6 bases from J; bases unmatched to any gene: 7. The CDR3 spells CASSRSTGGGNSPLHF. DNA of the CDR3: TGTGCCAGCAGTAGATCGACAGGGGGCGGTAATTCACCCCTCCACTTT.

This clonotype was observed a handful of times. The rearrangement links TRBV3-1 to TRBJ2-7; 12 positions match TRBD2. Germline lookup yields CDR1 LGHDT and CDR2 YNNKEL (reference sequence). The trim removed 0 bases at V and 11 bases at J, leaving 5 bases unmatched. The CDR3 runs to 14 residues. The CDR3 spells CASSQDPSGRGKYF. CDR3 nucleotides: TGTGCCAGCAGCCAAGATCCTAGCGGGAGGGGGAAGTACTTC.